The next 27 T cell receptor beta chains were all read from a single sample in a study of blood T cell repertoires in COVID-19. Sequencing was performed with immunoSEQ multiplex PCR; in TCRdb, only in-frame clones are kept and a portion is missing. This table has more than 100,000 clones, about 89% appearing once. Sequencing used peripheral blood. The receptors were sampled from a man aged 45-60 years with active or convalescent COVID-19.

The rearrangement joins TRBV28 to TRBJ2-3, with 8 bases aligning to TRBD1. Germline V gene data show CDR1 as MDHEN and CDR2 as SYDVKM. J was trimmed by 2 bases and V by 6 bases; bases with no gene match: 13. The CDR3 has 17 residues. For the CDR3, the DNA is TGTGCCAGCAGCCAAGGGGTCAGGGGGCAGAACACAGATACGCAGTATTTT. It codes for CASSQGVRGQNTDTQYF. The entire variable domain, with the rest obtained from reference TRBV28 and TRBJ2-3, is as follows: DVKVTQSSRYLVKRTGEKVFLECVQDMDHENMFWYRQDPGLGLRLIYFSYDVKMKEKGDIPEGYSVSREKKERFSLILESASTNQTSMYLCASSQGVRGQNTDTQYFGPGTRLTVL.

J is TRBJ2-1 and V is TRBV7-9; D perhaps matches TRBD1 (6 bases). The V gene lost 5 bases and the J gene lost 9 bases, with 11 bases spanning the gap. The CDR3 runs 12 residues. Germline V gene sequence: CDR1 SEHNR, CDR2 FQNEAQ (reference sequence). The CDR3 loop is CASSIKGGEQFF. DNA for the CDR3: TGTGCCAGCAGCATAAAAGGGGGTGAGCAGTTCTTC.

This chain joins TRBV19 and TRBJ1-2, with D perhaps matching TRBD1 (6 bases). CDR1 LNHDA and CDR2 SQIVND come from the germline V gene (reference sequence). The CDR3 runs 14 residues. The ends were cut back, 5 bases at V and 7 bases at J, with 17 bases in the middle. The DNA of the CDR3 is TGTGCCAGTAGTCCTGACAGGTCCTTGGGTGGCTACACCTTC. As protein: CASSPDRSLGGYTF.

V and J are TRBV5-1 and TRBJ1-1; 10 bases are a match to TRBD1. Germline V gene data show CDR1 as SGHRS and CDR2 as YFSETQ. The CDR3 runs to 13 residues. Losses at the gene ends were 3 bases for V and 5 bases for J; bases not matched to a gene: 1. CDR3 sequence (DNA): TGCGCCAGCAGCTGGACAGGGGGTACTGAAGCTTTCTTT. Amino acids: CASSWTGGTEAFF.

This clone was counted between two and nine times. This chain joins TRBV7-2 and TRBJ1-5, with 8 bases lining up with TRBD1. Germline CDR1 is SGHTA and CDR2 is FQGNSA. The CDR3 runs 15 residues. V lost 5 bases, J lost 7 bases, and 10 bases stayed unmatched. CDR3 DNA sequence: TGTGCCAGCAGCCTACGGACAGGGTTCGGACAGCCCCAGCATTTT. This translates into CASSLRTGFGQPQHF.

The V call is TRBV29-1, the J call TRBJ1-4; possible D gene TRBD1, 6 bases. This CDR3 has 11 residues. Germline lookup yields CDR1 SQVTM and CDR2 ANQGSEA. The CDR3 protein is CGGGSNEKLFF. The CDR3 nucleotides read TGCGGGGGCGGCTCTAATGAAAAACTGTTTTTT. The full variable domain, its missing parts supplied by reference TRBV29-1 and TRBJ1-4, is SAVISQKPSRDICQRGTSLTIQCQVDSQVTMMFWYRQQPGQSLTLIATANQGSEATYESGFVIDKFPISRPNLTFSTLTVSNMSPEDSSIYLCGGGSNEKLFFGSGTQLSVL.

The chain is built from TRBV30 and TRBJ1-6, with a tentative D call TRBD1 (5 bases). This CDR3 region has 16 residues. Trimming removed 0 bases from V and 5 bases from J, with 14 bases in between. Germline loops: CDR1 GTSNPN, CDR2 SVGIG (reference sequence). Here the CDR3 reads CAWSVGSGLDNSPLHF. CDR3 bases: TGTGCCTGGAGTGTGGGTTCAGGGTTGGATAATTCACCCCTCCACTTT. The complete variable domain, with remaining parts taken from reference TRBV30 and TRBJ1-6, reads SQTIHQWPATLVQPVGSPLSLECTVEGTSNPNLYWYRQAAGRGLQLLFYSVGIGQISSEVPQNLSASRPQDRQFILSSKKLLLSDSGFYLCAWSVGSGLDNSPLHFGNGTRLTVT.

The J gene is TRBJ2-1, the V gene TRBV30, with D uncertain. The length of the CDR3 is 13 residues. CDR1 and CDR2 (germline): GTSNPN, SVGIG (reference sequence). The V and J ends lost 0 bases and 11 bases respectively, with 14 bases between them. CDR3 in DNA: TGTGCCTGGAGTGTATCCGACATCCCAAAGCAGTTCTTC. Its protein product is CAWSVSDIPKQFF.

This chain connects TRBV12-5 to TRBJ1-3; TRBD1 matches 7 bases. J was trimmed by 4 bases and V by 4 bases; bases with no gene match: 10. Germline V gives CDR1 LGHNT, CDR2 FRNRAP. The CDR3 has 16 amino acids. The CDR3 region is CASGSENRGRGNTIYF. In DNA form, the CDR3 reads TGTGCTAGTGGTTCGGAGAACAGGGGCAGGGGAAACACCATATATTTT.

This clone was seen a single time. The chain joins TRBV7-6 to TRBJ2-5; D not resolved. Germline-derived CDR1 and CDR2 are SGHVS and FNYEAQ. The CDR3 runs 15 residues. Between the trimmed V and J ends, which lost 4 bases and 5 bases, there was a span of 17 bases. CDR3 sequence: CASSSRTTSGETQYF. In DNA form, the CDR3 reads TGTGCCAGCAGCTCTCGAACAACCTCCGGGGAGACCCAGTACTTC.

The CDR3 region is CASSELGVTEAFF. The DNA of the CDR3 is TGTGCCAGCAGTGAATTAGGGGTCACTGAAGCTTTCTTT. This rearrangement joins TRBV6-1 to TRBJ1-1; tentatively, D is TRBD1 (5 bases). The CDR3 loop spans 13 amino acids. Germline values: CDR1 MNHNS, CDR2 SASEGT. The V end lost 2 bases, the J end lost 4 bases, and 8 bases lay between the germline ends.

This chain connects TRBV20-1 to TRBJ2-3; 11 bases are a match to TRBD2. V was pared by 3 bases and J by 6 bases, with 5 bases of the junction left unmatched. Looked up from germline, CDR1 is DFQATT and CDR2 is SNEGSKA (reference sequence). This CDR3 is built from 14 residues. The CDR3, as DNA: TGCAGTGCTAGTACTAGCGGGAGTTGGGATACGCAGTATTTT. Translated: CSASTSGSWDTQYF.

The chain couples TRBV19 to TRBJ1-5, with D perhaps TRBD1 (5 bases). CDR1 and CDR2 from the germline V gene are LNHDA and SQIVND (reference sequence). Trimming took 0 bases from V and 6 from J, leaving 9 bases between them. The length of the CDR3 is 14 residues. CDR3 DNA: TGTGCCAGTAGTATAGACAGGGCGTCTCAGCCCCAGCATTTT. Amino acids: CASSIDRASQPQHF.

This clone has only one observation. The chain is built from TRBV2 and TRBJ1-6; 8 bases align to TRBD1. V lost 5 bases to trimming and J lost 10 bases; unmatched junction nucleotides: 7. The CDR3 is made up of 14 amino acids. The germline gives CDR1 SNHLY, CDR2 FYNNEI. For the CDR3, the DNA is TGTGCCAGCAGTCCGGACAGGGTAGGGTCACCCCTCCACTTT. Amino acids: CASSPDRVGSPLHF.

The rearrangement links TRBV19 to TRBJ2-1; 13 bases map to TRBD2. The CDR3 has 16 residues. The V gene end was trimmed by 2 bases and the J gene end by 8 bases; junction bases not matched to a gene: 6. Germline CDR1 is LNHDA and CDR2 is SQIVND (reference sequence). The CDR3 DNA reads as TGTGCCAGTAGTATAAGGACTAGCGGGAGTTTCTATGAGCAGTTCTTC. This gives the protein CASSIRTSGSFYEQFF.

The J gene is TRBJ2-7, the V gene TRBV29-1, with 7 positions matching TRBD2. The junction had 6 bases not matched to a gene; V was cut back by 7 bases and J by 0 bases. The CDR3 contains 13 residues. CDR1 SQVTM and CDR2 ANQGSEA come from the germline V gene. The chain's CDR3 is CSAWTRNSYEQYF. CDR3 in DNA: TGCAGCGCCTGGACTAGGAACTCCTACGAGCAGTACTTC.

V usage is TRBV6-1 and J usage is TRBJ1-5, with unresolved D. V gave up 2 bases and J gave up 6 bases, with 14 bases separating them. The CDR3 length is 15 residues. Germline V lookup: CDR1 MNHNS, CDR2 SASEGT. The CDR3 loop reads CASSEFSLSGQPQHF. For the CDR3, the DNA is TGTGCCAGCAGTGAATTTAGTCTTTCGGGTCAGCCCCAGCATTTT.

The chain is built from TRBV19 and TRBJ1-5, with 8 bases aligning to TRBD1. The germline V gene encodes CDR1 LNHDA and CDR2 SQIVND (reference sequence). There are 17 residues in the CDR3. Trimming took 4 bases from V and 2 from J; bases not matched to a gene: 10. This CDR3 is CASSTRAGGAGNQPQHF. CDR3 coding DNA: TGTGCCAGTAGTACCCGAGCAGGGGGCGCCGGCAATCAGCCCCAGCATTTT.

The chain uses TRBV6-1 and TRBJ1-5; TRBD1 aligns across 7 bases. This CDR3 is built from 14 residues. The germline V gene has CDR1 MNHNS and CDR2 SASEGT. Unmatched junction bases numbered 4, after V lost 3 bases and J lost 5 bases. The CDR3 loop is CASSDRGAYQPQHF. In DNA form, the CDR3 reads TGTGCCAGCAGTGACAGGGGGGCTTATCAGCCCCAGCATTTT.

The V call is TRBV5-4, the J call TRBJ2-5; D is ambiguous. Germline CDR1 reads SGHNT; CDR2 reads YYREEE (reference sequence). The CDR3 spans 14 residues. V gave up 7 bases and J gave up 3 bases, with 16 bases separating them. The CDR3 loop reads CASGSQVSKETQYF. The CDR3 coding sequence is TGTGCCAGCGGAAGCCAGGTTTCTAAAGAGACCCAGTACTTC.

The chain carries TRBV6-5 and TRBJ2-7; 7 bases agree with TRBD1. CDR3 length: 15 residues. Per germline, CDR1 MNHEY and CDR2 SVGAGI. V lost 7 bases to trimming and J lost 0 bases; unmatched junction nucleotides: 9. CDR3 nucleotide sequence: TGTGCCAGCAAGATGTCGGACAGGAGCTCCTACGAGCAGTACTTC. Translating gives CASKMSDRSSYEQYF.

The CDR3 region has the DNA TGTGCCAGCAGTTCTTACCCGGACACCGGCGGTGGAAACACCATATATTTT. It is translated as CASSSYPDTGGGNTIYF. The V and J genes are TRBV28 and TRBJ1-3; D is possibly TRBD1 (5 bases). The V end lost 4 bases, the J end lost 3 bases, and 19 bases lay between the germline ends. The CDR3 loop spans 17 amino acids. Germline V gene lookup returns CDR1 MDHEN and CDR2 SYDVKM. The full variable domain, completed using reference TRBV28 and TRBJ1-3, is DVKVTQSSRYLVKRTGEKVFLECVQDMDHENMFWYRQDPGLGLRLIYFSYDVKMKEKGDIPEGYSVSREKKERFSLILESASTNQTSMYLCASSSYPDTGGGNTIYFGEGSWLTVV.

This CDR3 is CASSSGTSGTWEQYF. CDR3 coding DNA: TGCGCCAGCAGCTCCGGGACTAGCGGGACCTGGGAGCAGTACTTC. The V gene is TRBV5-1, the J gene TRBJ2-7; 13 bases match TRBD2. The germline gives CDR1 SGHRS, CDR2 YFSETQ. V trimming: 3 bases; J trimming: 7 bases; junction bases outside the gene matches: 7. The CDR3 totals 15 residues.

This clone was recorded only once. CDR3 coding DNA: TGTGCCAGCAGTTTATCGGGACATTACAATGAGCAGTTCTTC. The encoded protein is CASSLSGHYNEQFF. V gene TRBV28 combines with J gene TRBJ2-1, with D maybe TRBD1 (6 bases). V lost 1 base and J 4 bases, leaving 8 bases between the germline ends. Germline lookup yields CDR1 MDHEN and CDR2 SYDVKM. CDR3 length: 14 residues.

CDR3 residues: CASSRGQGYEQYF. The CDR3 DNA reads as TGCGCCAGCAGCCGAGGACAGGGATACGAGCAGTACTTC. The chain couples TRBV5-1 to TRBJ2-7, with 8 bases identical to TRBD1. The CDR3 is 13 amino acids. J was trimmed by 4 bases and V by 4 bases; bases with no gene match: 4. CDR1 and CDR2 (germline): SGHRS, YFSETQ.

This sequence joins TRBV10-3 and TRBJ1-1; D gene uncertain. This CDR3 contains 13 residues. Trimming stripped 6 bases from V and 1 base from J, with 9 bases between. The germline gives CDR1 ENHRY, CDR2 SYGVKD. CDR3 DNA: TGTGCCATCAGCGCCTCCGGGAACACTGAAGCTTTCTTT. Translation gives CAISASGNTEAFF.

J is TRBJ2-2 and V is TRBV5-4, with a weak D call TRBD2 (6 bases). V lost 0 bases, J lost 8 bases, and 14 bases lay in between. There are 15 residues in the CDR3. From germline, CDR1 is SGHNT and CDR2 YYREEE (reference sequence). CDR3 DNA: TGTGCCAGCAGCTTGGACCGGGACTCCCGGGGGGAGCTGTTTTTT. Translation: CASSLDRDSRGELFF.